This is a list of T cell receptor beta chains from one sample in a study of molecular identifiers for immune sequencing clone quantification. In TCRdb, the PCR reads were re-called with MiXCR into one record per CDR3 protein. The sample has under 600,000 distinct CDR3 sequences, around 21% seen once. The specimen sequenced was naive CD8+ T cells from blood, with Jurkat cell RNA spiked in. Receptor source: a human donor in good health. Some libraries in this study had Jurkat cell RNA spiked in. CDR3s include the opening cysteine and the closing phenylalanine or tryptophan. The D gene is left open where the match is weak. Size is omitted from some rows. Given values are once, few, many or a class for expanded clones.

CDR3 protein,CDR3 DNA,D gene,J gene,clone size,V gene,CDR3 length
CASSPLEGSSYEQYF,TGTGCCAGCAGTCCACTTGAGGGGAGCTCCTACGAGCAGTACTTC,-,TRBJ2-7,few,TRBV27,15
CATSGRGTEAFF,TGTGCCACCAGTGGCAGGGGCACTGAAGCTTTCTTT,-,TRBJ1-1,-,TRBV24-1,12
CSVETMNTEAFF,TGCAGCGTTGAAACCATGAACACTGAAGCTTTCTTT,-,TRBJ1-1,many,TRBV29-1,12
CASSQDRRAGSNQPQHF,TGCGCCAGCAGCCAAGATCGTCGGGCAGGGTCGAATCAGCCCCAGCATTTT,-,TRBJ1-5,-,TRBV4-3,17
CASSSPTKETQYF,TGTGCCAGCAGTTCCCCCACGAAAGAGACCCAGTACTTC,-,TRBJ2-5,few,TRBV12-3/TRBV12-4,13
CASSYGLNYGYTF,TGTGCCAGCAGTTACGGACTAAACTATGGCTACACCTTC,-,TRBJ1-2,many,TRBV6-2/TRBV6-3,13
CASSQDAQNSGNTIYF,TGCGCCAGCAGCCAAGATGCCCAGAACTCTGGAAACACCATATATTTT,-,TRBJ1-3,few,TRBV4-3,16
CASSISQGAYNEQFF,TGTGCCAGCAGCATCTCACAGGGGGCCTACAATGAGCAGTTCTTC,TRBD1,TRBJ2-1,-,TRBV7-6,15
CASSLSRDSPPLEAFF,TGTGCCAGCAGTTTGAGTAGGGACTCTCCCCCACTTGAAGCTTTCTTT,-,TRBJ1-1,many,TRBV12-3/TRBV12-4,16
CSAQGLAGGDTQYF,TGCAGTGCCCAAGGACTAGCGGGAGGAGATACGCAGTATTTT,TRBD2,TRBJ2-3,-,TRBV20-1,14
CSARDNGGRSSYNEQFF,TGCAGTGCTAGAGACAACGGGGGAAGGAGCTCCTACAATGAGCAGTTCTTC,-,TRBJ2-1,few,TRBV20-1,17
CASSLWVAGAKNTGELFF,TGTGCCAGCAGCCTCTGGGTAGCGGGAGCCAAGAACACCGGGGAGCTGTTTTTT,TRBD2,TRBJ2-2,few,TRBV7-9,18
CASSVDLAETQYF,TGTGCCAGCAGCGTTGACCTGGCTGAGACCCAGTACTTC,-,TRBJ2-5,-,TRBV9,13
CAWDTGDEKLFF,TGTGCCTGGGACACTGGTGATGAAAAACTGTTTTTT,-,TRBJ1-4,many,TRBV30,12
CASSRGGDTQYF,TGTGCCAGCTCCCGAGGGGGAGATACGCAGTATTTT,-,TRBJ2-3,many,TRBV7-9,12
CSARDILAGQLNEQFF,TGCAGTGCTAGGGACATTCTAGCGGGCCAGCTGAATGAGCAGTTCTTC,TRBD2,TRBJ2-1,few,TRBV20-1,16
CASSFGRGRGNEQFF,TGTGCCAGCAGTTTTGGGAGGGGGAGGGGCAATGAGCAGTTCTTC,-,TRBJ2-1,few,TRBV27,15
CASLPNTGELFF,TGTGCCAGCCTACCGAACACCGGGGAGCTGTTTTTT,-,TRBJ2-2,few,TRBV11-2,12